A selection of T cell receptor beta chains follows, all from one sample in a study of T-cell reconstitution after alpha-beta-depleted transplantation in children. MiXCR, applied by TCRdb to the PCR reads, yields one record per CDR3 protein. The profile covers more than 450,000 distinct CDR3 sequences, with 18% appearing a single time and 3% to 3.5% taken by the ten largest. The specimen comprised PBMCs from the stem cell graft donor, sampled from the stem cell graft. The receptors come from a human donor who donated a stem cell graft to a child with acute lymphoblastic leukemia. Each CDR3 is given with its conserved first and last residue. Each record gives: D gene, clone size, V gene, J gene, CDR3 DNA, CDR3 protein. D genes are given only for firm matches. Expanded clones get a size class; other rows say once, few or many, or leave the size out.

D gene: -
clone size: -
V gene: TRBV9
J gene: TRBJ2-7
CDR3 DNA: TGTGCCAGCAGCCCTCGGGACTTCTACGAGCAGTACTTC
CDR3 protein: CASSPRDFYEQYF

D gene: TRBD1
clone size: -
V gene: TRBV12-3/TRBV12-4
J gene: TRBJ2-1
CDR3 DNA: TGTGCCAGCAGCCGCCAAACACGACAGGGCCAGTTCTTC
CDR3 protein: CASSRQTRQGQFF

D gene: -
clone size: few
V gene: TRBV20-1
J gene: TRBJ1-1
CDR3 DNA: TGCAGTGCTAGAGACAGGTGGAACACTGAAGCTTTCTTT
CDR3 protein: CSARDRWNTEAFF

D gene: TRBD2
clone size: few
V gene: TRBV7-9
J gene: TRBJ2-5
CDR3 DNA: TGTGCCAGCAGATTTCCCCGGGGGGAGGAGACCCAGTACTTC
CDR3 protein: CASRFPRGEETQYF

D gene: TRBD2
clone size: few
V gene: TRBV6-2/TRBV6-3
J gene: TRBJ2-1
CDR3 DNA: TGTGCCAGCCGGTTAGCGGGACTGGGGAACAATGAGCAGTTCTTC
CDR3 protein: CASRLAGLGNNEQFF

D gene: TRBD2
clone size: -
V gene: TRBV20-1
J gene: TRBJ2-7
CDR3 DNA: TGCAGTGTCAGGGCTAGCGGGAGCTACGAGCAGTACTTC
CDR3 protein: CSVRASGSYEQYF

D gene: -
clone size: few
V gene: TRBV20-1
J gene: TRBJ2-5
CDR3 DNA: TGCAGTGCCCTCACATGGACCAGGGGAGAGACCCAGTACTTC
CDR3 protein: CSALTWTRGETQYF

D gene: -
clone size: few
V gene: TRBV29-1
J gene: TRBJ1-2
CDR3 DNA: TGCAGCGCCGACCTCGGGACGGGGCACGGCTACACCTTC
CDR3 protein: CSADLGTGHGYTF

D gene: -
clone size: few
V gene: TRBV19
J gene: TRBJ2-1
CDR3 DNA: TGTGCCAGTAGTATATCTGGGGAGCAGTTCTTC
CDR3 protein: CASSISGEQFF

D gene: TRBD2
clone size: -
V gene: TRBV24-1
J gene: TRBJ2-1
CDR3 DNA: TGTGCCACCAGTGATTCTAAGCGGGAGGGATACAATGAGCAGTTCTTC
CDR3 protein: CATSDSKREGYNEQFF

D gene: -
clone size: -
V gene: TRBV20-1
J gene: TRBJ1-5
CDR3 DNA: TGCAGTGCTAGAGCTTATGAGGGGAATAGTCAGCCCCAGCATTTT
CDR3 protein: CSARAYEGNSQPQHF

D gene: TRBD1
clone size: many
V gene: TRBV6-1
J gene: TRBJ2-2
CDR3 DNA: TGTGCCAGCAGTGGGGGACAGGACACCGGGGAGCTGTTTTTT
CDR3 protein: CASSGGQDTGELFF

D gene: -
clone size: -
V gene: TRBV7-6
J gene: TRBJ2-7
CDR3 DNA: TGTGCCAGCAGCGTCCATCCCTACGAGCAGTACTTC
CDR3 protein: CASSVHPYEQYF

D gene: TRBD1
clone size: -
V gene: TRBV27
J gene: TRBJ2-3
CDR3 DNA: TGTGCCAGCAGTTTGCTCCAACTAGGGGGCATGAATACGCAGTATTTT
CDR3 protein: CASSLLQLGGMNTQYF

D gene: TRBD1
clone size: few
V gene: TRBV18
J gene: TRBJ2-7
CDR3 DNA: TGTGCCAGCTCACCAGCAGGGACAGGGTACTCCTACGAGCAGTACTTC
CDR3 protein: CASSPAGTGYSYEQYF

D gene: -
clone size: -
V gene: TRBV27
J gene: TRBJ2-2
CDR3 DNA: TGTGCCAGCAGTTTGACGGAGAACACCGGGGAGCTGTTTTTT
CDR3 protein: CASSLTENTGELFF

D gene: -
clone size: -
V gene: TRBV7-9
J gene: TRBJ2-1
CDR3 DNA: TGTGCCAGCAGGGCTAGCTTCGGGTACAATGAGCAGTTCTTC
CDR3 protein: CASRASFGYNEQFF

D gene: -
clone size: -
V gene: TRBV29-1
J gene: TRBJ2-5
CDR3 DNA: TGCAGCGTGGGACCCCCACGCGGGGAGACCCAGTACTTC
CDR3 protein: CSVGPPRGETQYF

D gene: TRBD2
clone size: -
V gene: TRBV20-1
J gene: TRBJ2-1
CDR3 DNA: TGCAGGGCGACTAGCGGGATCTACAATGAGCAGTTCTTC
CDR3 protein: CRATSGIYNEQFF

D gene: TRBD2
clone size: few
V gene: TRBV27
J gene: TRBJ2-5
CDR3 DNA: TGTGCCAGCAGTTTATTCTGGGGGGGGGAGACCCAGTACTTC
CDR3 protein: CASSLFWGGETQYF

D gene: TRBD2
clone size: -
V gene: TRBV27
J gene: TRBJ2-7
CDR3 DNA: TGTGCCAGCGGCGCCGGGACTAGCCCCCTCGAGCAGTACTTC
CDR3 protein: CASGAGTSPLEQYF

D gene: -
clone size: -
V gene: TRBV6-4
J gene: TRBJ1-3
CDR3 DNA: TGTGCCAGCAGTGACGCCTCCTCTGGAAACACCATATATTTT
CDR3 protein: CASSDASSGNTIYF

D gene: TRBD1
clone size: few
V gene: TRBV5-1
J gene: TRBJ2-1
CDR3 DNA: TGCGCCAGCAGCCGGGGACAGGAGAATGAGCAGTTCTTC
CDR3 protein: CASSRGQENEQFF

D gene: TRBD1
clone size: few
V gene: TRBV12-3/TRBV12-4
J gene: TRBJ2-7
CDR3 DNA: TGTGCCAGCAGTCCCAGGGACAGGGGAGTCTACGAGCAGTACTTC
CDR3 protein: CASSPRDRGVYEQYF

D gene: -
clone size: few
V gene: TRBV19
J gene: TRBJ2-1
CDR3 DNA: TGTGCCAGTAGTTCCTTAGGAGCCAATGAGCAGTTCTTC
CDR3 protein: CASSSLGANEQFF

D gene: -
clone size: -
V gene: TRBV5-1
J gene: TRBJ1-1
CDR3 DNA: TGCGCCAGCAGCTTGCGTTTGTCTCGGGGGGGAGGTGAAGCTTTCTTT
CDR3 protein: CASSLRLSRGGGEAFF

D gene: -
clone size: few
V gene: TRBV20-1
J gene: TRBJ1-2
CDR3 DNA: TGCAGTGCGAAGGGGGGCGGGGGCTATGGCTACACCTTC
CDR3 protein: CSAKGGGGYGYTF